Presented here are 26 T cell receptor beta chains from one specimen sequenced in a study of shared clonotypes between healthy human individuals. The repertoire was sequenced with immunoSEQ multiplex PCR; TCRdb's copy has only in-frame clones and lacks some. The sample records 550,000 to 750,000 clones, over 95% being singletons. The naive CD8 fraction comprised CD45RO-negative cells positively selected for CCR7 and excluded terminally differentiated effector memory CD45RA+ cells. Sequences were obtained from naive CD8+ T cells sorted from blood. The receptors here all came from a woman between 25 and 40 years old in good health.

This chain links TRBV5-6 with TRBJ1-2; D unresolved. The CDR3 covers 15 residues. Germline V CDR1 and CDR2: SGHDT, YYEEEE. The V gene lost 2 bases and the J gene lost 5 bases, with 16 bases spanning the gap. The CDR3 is CASSFRMVTTYGYTF. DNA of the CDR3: TGTGCCAGCAGCTTTAGGATGGTTACAACTTATGGCTACACCTTC.

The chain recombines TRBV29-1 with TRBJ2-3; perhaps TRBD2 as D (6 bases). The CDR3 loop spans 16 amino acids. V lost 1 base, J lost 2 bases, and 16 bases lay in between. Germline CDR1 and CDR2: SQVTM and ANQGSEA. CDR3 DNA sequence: TGCAGCGTTGAAGGGATCGGGACTCCCTTCACAGATACGCAGTATTTT. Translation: CSVEGIGTPFTDTQYF.

CDR3 residues: CASSLAGHPYEQYF. The CDR3 DNA follows: TGTGCCAGCAGCTTAGCAGGGCACCCCTACGAGCAGTACTTC. This chain connects TRBV11-3 to TRBJ2-7, with D possibly being TRBD1 (5 bases). Trimming took 1 base from V and 2 from J, leaving 9 bases between them. The CDR3 has 14 residues. From germline, CDR1 is SGHNT and CDR2 YENEEA.

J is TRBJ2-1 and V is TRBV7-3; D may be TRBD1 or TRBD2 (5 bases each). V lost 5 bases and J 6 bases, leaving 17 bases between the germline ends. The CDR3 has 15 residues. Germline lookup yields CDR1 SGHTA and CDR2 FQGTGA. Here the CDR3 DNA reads TGTGCCAGCAGCCCAACGGGACCAGACTTCAATGAGCAGTTCTTC. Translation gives CASSPTGPDFNEQFF.

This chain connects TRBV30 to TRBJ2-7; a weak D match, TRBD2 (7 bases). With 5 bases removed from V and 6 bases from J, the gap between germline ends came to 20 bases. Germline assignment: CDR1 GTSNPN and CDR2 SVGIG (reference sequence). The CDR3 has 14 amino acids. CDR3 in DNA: TGTGCCTGGGACCAGGGGAGGGGAATATCCGAGCAGTACTTC. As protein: CAWDQGRGISEQYF.

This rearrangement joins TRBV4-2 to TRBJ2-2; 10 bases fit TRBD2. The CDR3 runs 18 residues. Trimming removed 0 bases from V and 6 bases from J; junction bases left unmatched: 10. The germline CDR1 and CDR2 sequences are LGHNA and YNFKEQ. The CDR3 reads CASSQDPAGGLLAGELFF. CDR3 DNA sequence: TGTGCCAGCAGCCAAGATCCAGCGGGAGGGCTATTGGCCGGGGAGCTGTTTTTT.

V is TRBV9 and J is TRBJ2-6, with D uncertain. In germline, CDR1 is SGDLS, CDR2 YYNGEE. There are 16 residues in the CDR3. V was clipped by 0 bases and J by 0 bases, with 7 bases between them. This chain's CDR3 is CASSVDSSSGANVLTF. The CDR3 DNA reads TGTGCCAGCAGCGTAGACAGTTCCTCTGGGGCCAACGTCCTGACTTTC.

CDR3 sequence reads: CAISAKGPYSNQPQHF. CDR3 nucleotide sequence: TGTGCCATCAGTGCCAAGGGACCGTATAGCAATCAGCCCCAGCATTTT. This chain joins TRBV10-3 and TRBJ1-5, with D possibly being TRBD1 (5 bases). Germline V gene lookup returns CDR1 ENHRY and CDR2 SYGVKD. The CDR3 runs 16 residues. V was pared by 4 bases and J by 0 bases, with 13 bases between.

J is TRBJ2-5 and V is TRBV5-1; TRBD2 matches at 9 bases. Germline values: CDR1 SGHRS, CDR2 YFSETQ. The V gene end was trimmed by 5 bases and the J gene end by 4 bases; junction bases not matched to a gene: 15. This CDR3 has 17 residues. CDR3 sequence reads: CASRNSRGGRGGETQYF. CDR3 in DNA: TGCGCCAGCAGAAATTCAAGGGGCGGGAGGGGAGGAGAGACCCAGTACTTC.

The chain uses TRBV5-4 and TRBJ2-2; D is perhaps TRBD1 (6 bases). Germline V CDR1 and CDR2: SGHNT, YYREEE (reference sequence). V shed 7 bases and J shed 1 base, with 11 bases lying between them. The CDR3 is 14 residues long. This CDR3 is CASQVQGNTGELFF. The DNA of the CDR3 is TGTGCCAGCCAAGTACAGGGGAACACCGGGGAGCTGTTTTTT.

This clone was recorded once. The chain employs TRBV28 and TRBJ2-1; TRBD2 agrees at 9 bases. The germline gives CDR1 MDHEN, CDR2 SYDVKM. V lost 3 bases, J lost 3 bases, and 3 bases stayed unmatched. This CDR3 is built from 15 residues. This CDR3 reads CASSFPAGGYNEQFF. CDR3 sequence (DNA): TGTGCCAGCAGTTTCCCAGCGGGAGGCTACAATGAGCAGTTCTTC.

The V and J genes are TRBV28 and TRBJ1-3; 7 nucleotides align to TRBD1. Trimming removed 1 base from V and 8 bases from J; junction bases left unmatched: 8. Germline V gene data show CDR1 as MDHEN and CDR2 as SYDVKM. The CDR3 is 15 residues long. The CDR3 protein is CASSLYDRVSDTIYF. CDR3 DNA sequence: TGTGCCAGCAGTTTATACGACAGGGTATCGGACACCATATATTTT.

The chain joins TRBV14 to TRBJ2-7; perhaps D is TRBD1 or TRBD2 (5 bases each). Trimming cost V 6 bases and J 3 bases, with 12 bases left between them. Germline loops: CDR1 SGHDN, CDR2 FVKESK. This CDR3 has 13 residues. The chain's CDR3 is CASSPGTFYEQYF. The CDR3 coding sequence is TGTGCCAGCAGTCCCGGGACCTTCTACGAGCAGTACTTC.

The CDR3 loop reads CASSPYSTGIAYGYTF. The CDR3 bases are TGTGCCAGCAGCCCCTACTCGACAGGGATTGCCTATGGCTACACCTTC. The chain joins TRBV14 to TRBJ1-2; 7 bases map to TRBD1. CDR3 size: 16 residues. Germline CDR1 and CDR2: SGHDN and FVKESK. V was clipped by 4 bases and J by 4 bases; unmatched bases: 12.

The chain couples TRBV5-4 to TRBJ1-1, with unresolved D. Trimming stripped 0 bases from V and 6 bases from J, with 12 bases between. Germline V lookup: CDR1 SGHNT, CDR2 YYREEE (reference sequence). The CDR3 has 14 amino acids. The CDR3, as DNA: TGTGCCAGCAGCTTGGTCACGGGTTTGTCTGAAGCTTTCTTT. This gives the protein CASSLVTGLSEAFF.

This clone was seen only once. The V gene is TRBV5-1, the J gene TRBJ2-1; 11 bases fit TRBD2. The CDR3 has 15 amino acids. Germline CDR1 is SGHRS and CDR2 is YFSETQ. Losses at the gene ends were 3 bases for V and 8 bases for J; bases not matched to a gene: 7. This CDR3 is CASSSIAGGRDEQFF. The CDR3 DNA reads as TGCGCCAGCAGCTCAATAGCGGGAGGGCGCGATGAGCAGTTCTTC.

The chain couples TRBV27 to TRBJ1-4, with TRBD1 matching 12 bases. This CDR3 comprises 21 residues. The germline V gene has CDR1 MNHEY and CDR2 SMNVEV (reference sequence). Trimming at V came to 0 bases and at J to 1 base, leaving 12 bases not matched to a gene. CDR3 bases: TGTGCCAGCAGTTTATCGGGACAGGGGGCCTATGCTCGAGGAACTAATGAAAAACTGTTTTTT. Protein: CASSLSGQGAYARGTNEKLFF.

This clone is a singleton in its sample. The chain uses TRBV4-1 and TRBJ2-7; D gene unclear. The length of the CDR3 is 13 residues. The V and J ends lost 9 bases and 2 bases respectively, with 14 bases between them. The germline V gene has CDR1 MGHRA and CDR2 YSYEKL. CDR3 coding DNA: TGCGCCAGTTCCGTGACTGTCGCCTACGAGCAGTACTTC. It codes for CASSVTVAYEQYF.

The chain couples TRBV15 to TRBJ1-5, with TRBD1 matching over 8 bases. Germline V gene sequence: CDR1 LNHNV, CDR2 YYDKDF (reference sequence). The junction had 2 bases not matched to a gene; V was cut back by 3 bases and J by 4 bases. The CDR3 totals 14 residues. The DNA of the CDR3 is TGTGCCACCAGCAGTGACAGGGGAAATCAGCCCCAGCATTTT. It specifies CATSSDRGNQPQHF.

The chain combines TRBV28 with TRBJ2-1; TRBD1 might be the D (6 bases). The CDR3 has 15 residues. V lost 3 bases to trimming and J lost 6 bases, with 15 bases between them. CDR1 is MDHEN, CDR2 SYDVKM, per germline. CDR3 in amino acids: CASSFRGKGRNEQFF. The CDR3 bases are TGTGCCAGCAGTTTTAGGGGGAAGGGACGCAATGAGCAGTTCTTC.

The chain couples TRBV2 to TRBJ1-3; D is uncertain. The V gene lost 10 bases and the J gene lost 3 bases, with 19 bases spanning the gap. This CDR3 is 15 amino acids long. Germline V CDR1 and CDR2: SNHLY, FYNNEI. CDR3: CATHPRTADGNTIYF. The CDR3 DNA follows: TGTGCCACCCACCCGAGGACTGCTGATGGAAACACCATATATTTT.

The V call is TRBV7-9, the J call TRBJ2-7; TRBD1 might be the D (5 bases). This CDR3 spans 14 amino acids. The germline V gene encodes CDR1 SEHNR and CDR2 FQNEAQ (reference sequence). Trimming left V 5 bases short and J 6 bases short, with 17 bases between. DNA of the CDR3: TGTGCCAGCAGCGGCTTGGGGCAGGTTGGCGAGCAGTACTTC. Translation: CASSGLGQVGEQYF.

CDR3 nucleotide sequence: TGTGCCAGCAGTTCCGAGGGACAGGGCAATCAGCCCCAGCATTTT. This translates into CASSSEGQGNQPQHF. J is TRBJ1-5 and V is TRBV28, with 8 positions matching TRBD1. The germline CDR1 and CDR2 sequences are MDHEN and SYDVKM. This CDR3 comprises 15 residues. Losses at the gene ends were 4 bases for V and 2 bases for J; bases not matched to a gene: 4.

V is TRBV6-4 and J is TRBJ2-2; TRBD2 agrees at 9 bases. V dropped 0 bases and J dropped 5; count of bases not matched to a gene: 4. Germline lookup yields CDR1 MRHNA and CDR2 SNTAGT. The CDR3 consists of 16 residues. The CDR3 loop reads CASSDSPAGGTGELFF. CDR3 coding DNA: TGTGCCAGCAGTGACTCGCCCGCGGGAGGGACCGGGGAGCTGTTTTTT.

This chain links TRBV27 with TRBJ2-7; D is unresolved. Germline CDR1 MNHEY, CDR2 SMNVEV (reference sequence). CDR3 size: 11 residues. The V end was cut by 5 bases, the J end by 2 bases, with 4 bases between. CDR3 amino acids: CASSHAYEQYF. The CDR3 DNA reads TGTGCCAGCAGTCACGCCTACGAGCAGTACTTC.

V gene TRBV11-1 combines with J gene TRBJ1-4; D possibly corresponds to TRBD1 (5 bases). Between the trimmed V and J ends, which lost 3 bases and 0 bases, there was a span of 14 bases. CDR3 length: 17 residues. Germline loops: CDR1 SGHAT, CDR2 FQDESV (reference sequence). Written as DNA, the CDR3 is TGTGCCAGCAGCTTCGGTGAGGGGCTTGCAACTAATGAAAAACTGTTTTTT. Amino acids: CASSFGEGLATNEKLFF.